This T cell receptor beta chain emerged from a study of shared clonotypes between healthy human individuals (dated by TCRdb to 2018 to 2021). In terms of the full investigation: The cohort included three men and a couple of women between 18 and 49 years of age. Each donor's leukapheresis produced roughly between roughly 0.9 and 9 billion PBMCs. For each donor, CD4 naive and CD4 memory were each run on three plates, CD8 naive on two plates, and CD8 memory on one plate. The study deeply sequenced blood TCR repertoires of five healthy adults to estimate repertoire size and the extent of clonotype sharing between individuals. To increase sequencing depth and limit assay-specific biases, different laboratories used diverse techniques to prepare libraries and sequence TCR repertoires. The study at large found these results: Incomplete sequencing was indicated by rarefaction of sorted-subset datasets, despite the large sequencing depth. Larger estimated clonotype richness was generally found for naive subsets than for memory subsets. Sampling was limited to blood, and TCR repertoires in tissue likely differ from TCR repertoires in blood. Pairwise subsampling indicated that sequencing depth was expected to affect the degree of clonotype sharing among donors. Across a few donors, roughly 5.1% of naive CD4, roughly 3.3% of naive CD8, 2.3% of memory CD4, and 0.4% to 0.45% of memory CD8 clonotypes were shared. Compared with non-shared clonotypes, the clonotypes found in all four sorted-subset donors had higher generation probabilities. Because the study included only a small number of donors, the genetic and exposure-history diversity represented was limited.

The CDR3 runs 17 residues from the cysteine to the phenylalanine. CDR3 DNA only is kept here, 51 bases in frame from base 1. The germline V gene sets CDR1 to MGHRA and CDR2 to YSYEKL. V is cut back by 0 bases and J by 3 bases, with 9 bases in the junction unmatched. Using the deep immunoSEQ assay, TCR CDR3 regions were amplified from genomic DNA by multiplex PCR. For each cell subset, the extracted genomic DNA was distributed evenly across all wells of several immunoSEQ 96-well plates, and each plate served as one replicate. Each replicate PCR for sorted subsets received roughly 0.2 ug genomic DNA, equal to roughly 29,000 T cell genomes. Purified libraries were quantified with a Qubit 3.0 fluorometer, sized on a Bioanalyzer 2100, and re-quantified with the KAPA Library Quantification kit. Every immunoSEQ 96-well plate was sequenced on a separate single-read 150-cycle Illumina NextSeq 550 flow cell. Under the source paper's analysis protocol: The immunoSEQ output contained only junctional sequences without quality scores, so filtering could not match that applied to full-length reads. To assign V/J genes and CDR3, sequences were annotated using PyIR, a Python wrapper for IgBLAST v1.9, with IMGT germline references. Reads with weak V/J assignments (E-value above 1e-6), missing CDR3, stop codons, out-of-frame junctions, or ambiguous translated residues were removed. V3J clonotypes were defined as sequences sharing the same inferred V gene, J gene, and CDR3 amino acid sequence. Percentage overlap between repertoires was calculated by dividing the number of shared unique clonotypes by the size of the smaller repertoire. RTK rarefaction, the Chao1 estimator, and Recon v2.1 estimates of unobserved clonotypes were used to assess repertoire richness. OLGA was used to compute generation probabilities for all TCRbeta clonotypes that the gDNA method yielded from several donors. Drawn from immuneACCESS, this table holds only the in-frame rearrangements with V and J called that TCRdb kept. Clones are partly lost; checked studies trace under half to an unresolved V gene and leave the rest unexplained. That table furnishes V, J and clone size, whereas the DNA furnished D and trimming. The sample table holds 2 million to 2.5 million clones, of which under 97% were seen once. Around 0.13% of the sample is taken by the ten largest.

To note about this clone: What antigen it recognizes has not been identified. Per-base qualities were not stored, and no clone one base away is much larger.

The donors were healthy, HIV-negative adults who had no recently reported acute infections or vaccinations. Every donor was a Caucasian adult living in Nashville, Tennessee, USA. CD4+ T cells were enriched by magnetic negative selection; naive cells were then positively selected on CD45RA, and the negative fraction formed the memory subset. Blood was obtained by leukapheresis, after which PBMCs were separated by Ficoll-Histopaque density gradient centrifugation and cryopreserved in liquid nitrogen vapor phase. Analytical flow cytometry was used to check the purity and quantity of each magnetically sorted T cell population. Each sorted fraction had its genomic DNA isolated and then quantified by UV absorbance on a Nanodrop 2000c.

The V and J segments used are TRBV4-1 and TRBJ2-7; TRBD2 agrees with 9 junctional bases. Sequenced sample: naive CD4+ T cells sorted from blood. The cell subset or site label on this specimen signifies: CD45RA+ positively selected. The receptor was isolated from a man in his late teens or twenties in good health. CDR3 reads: CASSQDSSSGSFYEQYF. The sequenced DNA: TGCGCCAGCAGCCAAGATAGTAGTAGCGGGAGCTTCTACGAGCAGTACTTC.